A single T cell receptor beta chain is shown here with its context. As yet, its antigen is unknown. The PCR contained 60 Vbeta and 13 Jbeta primers. Sequenced by immunoSEQ multiplex PCR; TCRdb stores in-frame clones only, minus some. The sample lists about 130,000 clones; around 83% were seen once. These data originate in a study of cytomegalovirus exposure and HLA in healthy donors. Notes on the study in general: A later analysis linked a missense DCLRE1C variant to TCR beta V- and J-gene trimming. In a later analysis, most CMV-associated TCR beta chains appeared HLA-restricted. Cytomegalovirus-associated status was assigned to fewer than 200 TCR beta chains. Presence/absence analyses assumed roughly uniform sequencing depth across donors.

Sequencing used PBMCs. This clonotype was sampled from a man aged 50-60 years in good health and CMV-seronegative.

The CDR3 reads CASSLGQGAETQYF. The CDR3, as DNA: TGTGCCAGCAGCTTGGGTCAGGGGGCCGAGACCCAGTACTTC. The V gene is TRBV5-4, the J gene TRBJ2-5; 8 bases line up with TRBD1. J gave up 5 bases and V 0 bases, and 3 bases lay outside the gene matches. Germline loops: CDR1 SGHNT, CDR2 YYREEE (reference sequence). The CDR3 length is 14 residues.